The subject of this entry is one T cell receptor (beta chain). Its target is not known. These data originate in a study of cytomegalovirus exposure and HLA in healthy donors. PCR used 60 Vbeta primers and 13 Jbeta primers. Clones were read by immunoSEQ multiplex PCR, and TCRdb kept only the in-frame ones, dropping some. The table includes about 150,000 clones, 60% to 80% detected once. Overall study findings and caveats: Another analysis was done later, and it associated roughly 15,000 TCR beta sequences with HLA alleles at 0.05 false discovery rate.

This clonotype originated in a man aged 25 to 45 in good health and CMV-seropositive. The specimen was PBMCs.

The chain's CDR3 is CASSLLGDGQPQHF. CDR3 nucleotide sequence: TGTGCCAGCAGCTTACTAGGGGATGGCCAGCCCCAGCATTTT. The chain couples TRBV7-9 to TRBJ1-5; a possible D gene is TRBD1 (5 bases). Per germline, CDR1 SEHNR and CDR2 FQNEAQ (reference sequence). V gave up 2 bases and J gave up 7 bases, with 12 bases separating them. The CDR3 extends over 14 amino acids.